This is a list of T cell receptor beta chains from one sample in a study of T cells after yellow fever vaccination. TCRdb used MiXCR to reprocess the 5' RACE reads, holding one entry per CDR3 protein. The sample has over 65,000 distinct CDR3 sequences; roughly 13% are singletons. The sample in question was CD8+ T cells not binding an NS4B(214-222) dextramer, sorted from PBMCs, obtained around 3 weeks after the first yellow fever vaccination. These receptor sequences come from a man aged 18 to 29 who received the YFV17D yellow fever vaccine. CDR3s include the opening cysteine and the closing phenylalanine or tryptophan. D genes are given only for firm matches. The size entry is marked missing in some rows and otherwise reads once, few, many or a size class.

d_call j_call v_call clone_size cdr3_aa cdr3_nt
TRBD2 TRBJ2-3 TRBV4-1 few CASSQEAGTSGVLTDTQYF TGCGCCAGCAGCCAAGAAGCCGGGACTAGCGGGGTACTCACAGATACGCAGTATTTT
- TRBJ2-3 TRBV4-3 - CASSPGSGYTQYF TGCGCCAGCAGCCCCGGGTCTGGTTATACGCAGTATTTT
- TRBJ1-2 TRBV2 few CASSDGEGLADGYTF TGTGCCAGCAGTGATGGTGAAGGGCTAGCGGATGGCTACACCTTC
TRBD1 TRBJ2-2 TRBV29-1 few CSAGTANTGELFF TGCAGCGCTGGGACAGCCAACACCGGGGAGCTGTTTTTT
TRBD2 TRBJ2-7 TRBV9 - CASSLGRDNTYEQYF TGTGCCAGCAGCTTAGGGAGGGATAACACCTACGAGCAGTACTTC
- TRBJ2-7 TRBV27 few CASSLTQGGGEQYF TGTGCCAGCAGTTTAACCCAGGGAGGGGGCGAGCAGTACTTC
- TRBJ1-5 TRBV29-1 few CSVVVAPGWPQHF TGCAGCGTTGTTGTAGCTCCCGGGTGGCCCCAGCATTTT
- TRBJ2-6 TRBV3-1 - CASRTESGANVLTF TGTGCCAGCAGAACAGAGTCTGGGGCCAACGTCCTGACTTTC
TRBD2 TRBJ2-7 TRBV5-1 few CASSYYGLAESYEQYF TGCGCCAGCAGCTACTACGGACTAGCGGAATCCTACGAGCAGTACTTC
- TRBJ2-1 TRBV3-1 few CASSHQELGGRFYNEQFF TGTGCCAGCAGCCACCAGGAATTAGGAGGGCGGTTCTACAATGAGCAGTTCTTC
- TRBJ2-1 TRBV18 few CASSSAASSYNEQFF TGTGCCAGCTCGTCAGCGGCGAGCTCCTACAATGAGCAGTTCTTC
- TRBJ2-1 TRBV29-1 few CSVEGRVNEQFF TGCAGCGTTGAAGGCAGGGTGAATGAGCAGTTCTTC
TRBD2 TRBJ2-1 TRBV4-3 - CASSQSGGAYNEQFF TGCGCCAGCAGCCAGAGCGGGGGGGCCTACAATGAGCAGTTCTTC
TRBD1 TRBJ2-1 TRBV6-1 - CASRPGQGYYEQFF TGTGCCAGCAGGCCCGGACAGGGGTACTATGAGCAGTTCTTC
- TRBJ2-5 TRBV29-1 - CSAAGSWGTQYF TGCAGCGCCGCAGGGAGTTGGGGGACCCAGTACTTC
- TRBJ1-5 TRBV4-1 few CASSQEVGQVAGQPQHF TGCGCCAGCAGCCAAGAGGTAGGGCAGGTGGCAGGTCAGCCCCAGCATTTT
TRBD1 TRBJ2-5 TRBV7-6 - CASSSPGTGTRETQYF TGTGCCAGCAGCTCCCCCGGGACAGGGACTCGAGAGACCCAGTACTTC